This T cell receptor (beta chain) was identified during a study of blood T cell repertoires in COVID-19. Study in general: The United States, Italy and Spain supplied acute and convalescent COVID-19 samples. Sources were T cells, B-cell-depleted T cells, or PBMCs; the material itself was cDNA or gDNA.

This CDR3 comprises 14 residues. Germline CDR1 reads MNHEY; CDR2 reads SVGAGI. J gave up 5 bases and V 4 bases, and 3 bases lay outside the gene matches. Original data processing: The assay estimated nucleated cells by amplifying reference gene primers. TCRdb's table, derived via immunoSEQ multiplex PCR, lists solely in-frame clones and lacks some. The V and J calls and clone size were taken over from that table, and D and trimming were inferred from the DNA. The data contain around 140,000 clones, under 90% of them singletons. The clonotype originates from an older woman with active or convalescent COVID-19. The rearrangement uses TRBV6-5 and TRBJ2-7; 12 bases agree with TRBD2. The sample was peripheral blood. This chain's CDR3 is CASSSSGGADEQYV. CDR3 DNA: TGTGCCAGCAGTTCTAGCGGGGGGGCGGACGAGCAGTACGTC.